Below are 24 T cell receptor beta chains sequenced from a single sample in a study of beta chain features in type 1 diabetes. Expressed TCRB transcripts were sequenced after all isolated RNA was converted to cDNA. Here immunoSEQ multiplex PCR was the method, and the copy in TCRdb shows in-frame clones only, minus some. This sample has over 700,000 clones, with 17% found just once. The sample comprised naive CD4+ T cells from blood. These receptors all stem from a woman between 18 and 29 years old in good health.

The gene calls are TRBV7-8 and TRBJ2-5; the match to TRBD2 covers 10 bases. With 7 bases clipped from V and 5 bases from J, the junction kept 4 bases outside the gene matches. The CDR3 spans 13 residues. Germline CDR1 is SGHVS and CDR2 is FQNEAQ. This CDR3 is CASKLAGHETQYF. CDR3 in DNA: TGTGCCAGCAAACTAGCGGGACACGAGACCCAGTACTTC.

The CDR3 reads CASSLEGSTQYF. The CDR3 DNA reads TGTGCCAGCAGCTTAGAGGGGTCAACGCAGTATTTT. The rearrangement links TRBV11-2 to TRBJ2-3, with D unclear. The CDR3 is 12 amino acids. The germline gives CDR1 SGHAT, CDR2 FQNNGV. Trimming shortened V by 0 bases and J by 9 bases, and 7 bases separated the two germline ends. Drawing the rest from reference TRBV11-2 and TRBJ2-3, the complete variable domain is EAGVAQSPRYKIIEKRQSVAFWCNPISGHATLYWYQQILGQGPKLLIQFQNNGVVDDSQLPKDRFSAERLKGVDSTLKIQPAKLEDSAVYLCASSLEGSTQYFGPGTRLTVL.

This clone has only a few counts. Within the sample, other DNA sequences also encode this same CDR3. The rearrangement joins TRBV5-4 to TRBJ2-3, with no clear D. This CDR3 spans 13 amino acids. The V and J ends lost 1 base and 3 bases respectively, with 6 bases between them. The germline gives CDR1 SGHNT, CDR2 YYREEE (reference sequence). The CDR3 protein is CASSLTGTDTQYF. The CDR3 DNA sequence: TGTGCCAGCAGCTTGACCGGGACAGATACGCAGTATTTT. Supplemented by reference TRBV5-4 and TRBJ2-3, the full variable domain reads ETGVTQSPTHLIKTRGQQVTLRCSSQSGHNTVSWYQQALGQGPQFIFQYYREEENGRGNFPPRFSGLQFPNYSSELNVNALELDDSALYLCASSLTGTDTQYFGPGTRLTVL.

This clone was seen only a few times. V is TRBV28 and J is TRBJ2-7; a possible D gene is TRBD2 (5 bases). V lost 6 bases and J lost 2, with 14 bases in between. The germline gives CDR1 MDHEN, CDR2 SYDVKM. The CDR3 covers 14 residues. The CDR3, as DNA: TGTGCCAGCAGAGTCGGGAACGGAGCCTACGAGCAGTACTTC. Its translation is CASRVGNGAYEQYF.

The chain combines TRBV10-1 with TRBJ2-2, with 8 bases fitting TRBD1. The germline V gene encodes CDR1 WNHNN and CDR2 SYGVQD (reference sequence). The ends lost 10 bases at V and 7 bases at J; junction bases unmatched: 8. CDR3 length: 13 amino acids. CDR3 loop: CATSDRANGELFF. In DNA form, the CDR3 reads TGCGCCACCTCGGACAGGGCTAACGGGGAGCTGTTTTTT.

The chain links TRBV4-3 to TRBJ2-4; D not resolved. The germline V and J ends were trimmed by 1 base and 7 bases, with 5 bases remaining between them. Germline V gives CDR1 LGHNA, CDR2 YSLEER. The CDR3 covers 12 residues. CDR3 in amino acids: CASSQVRNIQYF. CDR3 coding DNA: TGCGCCAGCAGCCAAGTTCGGAACATTCAGTACTTC.

The gene calls are TRBV28 and TRBJ1-1, with D possibly matching TRBD1 (5 bases). V was cut by 6 bases and J by 7 bases, with 24 bases left in between. Germline lookup yields CDR1 MDHEN and CDR2 SYDVKM. The CDR3 spans 16 residues. DNA of the CDR3: TGTGCCAGCAGCGCAAGGACAAGGGGCCGTTTGGATGAAGCTTTCTTT. Its protein is CASSARTRGRLDEAFF.

A few counts support this clone. The chain couples TRBV2 to TRBJ1-5; no definite D call. V was shortened by 1 base and J by 5 bases, with 9 bases between the two germline ends. CDR1 is SNHLY and CDR2 is FYNNEI in the germline V gene. The CDR3 loop spans 14 amino acids. The CDR3 sequence: CASSEDRAHQPQHF. In nucleotides, the CDR3 is TGTGCCAGCAGTGAAGACAGAGCTCATCAGCCCCAGCATTTT.

The chain recombines TRBV19 with TRBJ2-1; D gene uncertain. V was cut by 2 bases and J by 7 bases, with 9 bases left in between. The CDR3 extends over 13 amino acids. Germline V gene data show CDR1 as LNHDA and CDR2 as SQIVND (reference sequence). The CDR3 DNA reads TGTGCCAGTAGTATATTAGGAGAAAATGAGCAGTTCTTC. Translating gives CASSILGENEQFF.

V usage is TRBV5-1 and J usage is TRBJ1-1, with no clear D. The CDR3 totals 13 residues. Looked up from germline, CDR1 is SGHRS and CDR2 is YFSETQ. Trimming cost V 0 bases and J 1 base, with 4 bases left between them. CDR3 sequence: CASSLDTNTEAFF. CDR3 coding DNA: TGCGCCAGCAGCTTGGACACGAACACTGAAGCTTTCTTT.

This clone was detected a few times. CDR3 bases: TGCAGCGTTGGTCAGGGGGGGAATGAAAAACTGTTTTTT. Its protein is CSVGQGGNEKLFF. The chain has TRBV29-1 and TRBJ1-4, with 7 bases fitting TRBD1. Unmatched junction bases numbered 4, after V lost 4 bases and J lost 5 bases. The CDR3 contains 13 residues. Germline lookup yields CDR1 SQVTM and CDR2 ANQGSEA.

This clone was seen more than once but under ten times. Its ends do not fully match the called genes, so a read error is possible. The rearrangement uses TRBV6-5 and TRBJ1-5; D might be TRBD1 (6 bases). CDR3 length equals 14 residues. CDR1 and CDR2 from the germline V gene are MNHEY and SVGAGI. This CDR3 is CAISDGQSNQPQHF. The CDR3 DNA is TGTGCCATCAGTGACGGACAGAGCAATCAGCCCCAGCATTTT.

This clone was detected only a few times. The chain carries TRBV4-3 and TRBJ2-7, with D uncertain. Germline assignment: CDR1 LGHNA and CDR2 YSLEER. V lost 1 base, J lost 1 base, and 11 bases lay in between. CDR3 length equals 15 residues. For the CDR3, the DNA is TGCGCCAGCAGCCAAGGAAAGGGTATATCCTACGAGCAGTACTTC. Translating gives CASSQGKGISYEQYF.

J is TRBJ2-2 and V is TRBV15, with D unresolved. Between the trimmed V and J ends, which lost 3 bases and 2 bases, there was a span of 1 base. The CDR3 is made up of 12 amino acids. Germline V CDR1 and CDR2: LNHNV, YYDKDF (reference sequence). Here the CDR3 reads CATSSNTGELFF. The CDR3 nucleotides are TGTGCCACCAGCAGCAACACCGGGGAGCTGTTTTTT.

The chain has TRBV18 and TRBJ2-1, with a weak D call TRBD2 (5 bases). This CDR3 spans 15 amino acids. CDR1 and CDR2 from the germline V gene are KGHSH and LQKENI. V was shortened by 5 bases and J by 2 bases, with 13 bases between the two germline ends. For the CDR3, the DNA is TGTGCCAGCTCAGCTCGGGGAGCCGCCTACAATGAGCAGTTCTTC. This codes for CASSARGAAYNEQFF.

This clone was observed a few times. The V call is TRBV4-3, the J call TRBJ2-1; 13 bases match TRBD2. The CDR3 has 18 residues. In germline, CDR1 is LGHNA, CDR2 YSLEER. Losses at the gene ends were 2 bases for V and 6 bases for J; bases not matched to a gene: 10. CDR3 sequence: CASSQRASGTSGINEQFF. The CDR3 nucleotides are TGCGCCAGCAGCCAAAGGGCCTCCGGGACTAGCGGGATCAATGAGCAGTTCTTC.

This chain links TRBV5-1 with TRBJ2-7; 10 nucleotides agree with TRBD1. V dropped 0 bases and J dropped 2; count of bases not matched to a gene: 2. The CDR3 totals 15 residues. Germline values: CDR1 SGHRS, CDR2 YFSETQ. The CDR3 DNA follows: TGCGCCAGCAGCTTGGAAGGACAGGGGGCCTACGAGCAGTACTTC. It is translated as CASSLEGQGAYEQYF.

The V and J genes are TRBV6-1 and TRBJ2-2; 8 bases are shared with TRBD2. The V and J ends lost 11 bases and 6 bases, in that order; junction bases with no gene match: 8. This CDR3 comprises 13 residues. Germline CDR1 MNHNS, CDR2 SASEGT. The CDR3 loop reads CAGGLGFPGELFF. The CDR3 DNA reads TGTGCCGGGGGACTAGGCTTTCCCGGGGAGCTGTTTTTT.

Only a few counts were recorded for this clone. The chain has TRBV7-3 and TRBJ2-3, with D hard to call. V was pared by 2 bases and J by 1 base, with 10 bases between. CDR1 and CDR2 from the germline V gene are SGHTA and FQGTGA. The CDR3 is 15 amino acids. The chain's CDR3 is CASSLFSGRTDTQYF. CDR3 DNA sequence: TGTGCCAGCAGCTTATTCTCCGGGCGCACAGATACGCAGTATTTT.

The CDR3 DNA is TGTGCCATCAGTGAGTCATTCCTCGACAGGGGAAGTGGAAAACTGTTTTTT. Protein product: CAISESFLDRGSGKLFF. The chain employs TRBV10-3 and TRBJ1-4, with TRBD1 matching 8 bases. Per germline, CDR1 ENHRY and CDR2 SYGVKD. The CDR3 contains 17 residues. V was clipped by 0 bases and J by 10 bases; unmatched bases: 13.

This clone was detected a few times. The rearrangement links TRBV7-9 to TRBJ2-1, with D hard to call. Germline V lookup: CDR1 SEHNR, CDR2 FQNEAQ (reference sequence). There are 14 residues in the CDR3. The V end was cut by 2 bases, the J end by 8 bases, with 13 bases between. The CDR3 nucleotides are TGTGCCAGCAGCTTATCAGTTCGGCCGGATGAGCAGTTCTTC. Translating gives CASSLSVRPDEQFF.

This clone was found a few times. This rearrangement joins TRBV6-5 to TRBJ2-2; 9 nucleotides match TRBD2. The ends lost 4 bases at V and 9 bases at J; junction bases unmatched: 9. This CDR3 is 15 amino acids long. Germline loops: CDR1 MNHEY, CDR2 SVGAGI. The CDR3 sequence is CASSSLASGMRELFF. As DNA, the CDR3 is TGTGCCAGCAGTTCCCTCGCTAGCGGGATGCGGGAGCTGTTTTTT.

The DNA for the CDR3 is TGTGCCAGCAGCTTAGTAAGGGGACGCGCGGGGCCCCAGCATTTT. This gives the protein CASSLVRGRAGPQHF. This chain joins TRBV7-9 and TRBJ1-5, with D maybe TRBD1 (5 bases). The germline V and J ends were trimmed by 1 base and 9 bases, with 16 bases remaining between them. Germline lookup yields CDR1 SEHNR and CDR2 FQNEAQ (reference sequence). The CDR3 spans 15 residues.

V is TRBV4-2 and J is TRBJ2-1; 12 bases align to TRBD2. The CDR3 totals 18 residues. CDR1 and CDR2 (germline): LGHNA, YNFKEQ. J was trimmed by 4 bases and V by 1 base; bases with no gene match: 8. The CDR3 region is CASSQGPGLAGTYNEQFF. DNA for the CDR3: TGTGCCAGCAGCCAAGGACCGGGACTAGCGGGTACTTACAATGAGCAGTTCTTC.